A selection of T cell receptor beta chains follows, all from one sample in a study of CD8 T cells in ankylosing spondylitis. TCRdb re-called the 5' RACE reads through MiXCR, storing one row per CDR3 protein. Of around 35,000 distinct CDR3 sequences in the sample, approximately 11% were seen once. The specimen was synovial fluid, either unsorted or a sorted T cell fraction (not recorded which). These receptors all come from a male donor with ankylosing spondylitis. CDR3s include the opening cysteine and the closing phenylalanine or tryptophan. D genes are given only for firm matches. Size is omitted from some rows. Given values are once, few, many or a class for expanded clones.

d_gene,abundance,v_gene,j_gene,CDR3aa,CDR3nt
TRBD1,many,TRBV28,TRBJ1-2,CASSSRQGDGYTF,TGTGCCAGCAGTTCTAGACAGGGGGATGGCTACACCTTC
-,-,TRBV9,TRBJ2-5,CASSVERNQETQYF,TGTGCCAGCAGCGTAGAAAGAAACCAAGAGACCCAGTACTTC
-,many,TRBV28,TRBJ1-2,CASSFPRARHGYTF,TGTGCCAGCAGTTTCCCCAGGGCACGGCATGGCTACACCTTC
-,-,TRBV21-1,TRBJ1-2,CASSKGCSWAPCGYTF,TGTGCCAGCAGCAAAGGGTGCAGTTGGGCCCCTTGTGGCTACACCTTC
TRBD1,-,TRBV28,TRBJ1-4,CASSLWIPGTANEKLFF,TGTGCCAGCAGTTTATGGATCCCCGGGACAGCAAATGAAAAACTGTTTTTT
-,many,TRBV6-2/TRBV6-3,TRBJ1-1,CASSYPPWNTEAFF,TGTGCCAGCAGTTACCCCCCGTGGAACACTGAAGCTTTCTTT
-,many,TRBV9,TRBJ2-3,CASSASLGGSATDTQYF,TGTGCCAGCAGCGCCAGCCTCGGCGGTTCGGCCACAGATACGCAGTATTTT
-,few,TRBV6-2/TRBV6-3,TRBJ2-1,CASSLEPPGLLYNEQFF,TGTGCCAGCAGCCTAGAACCCCCGGGACTTCTTTACAATGAGCAGTTCTTC
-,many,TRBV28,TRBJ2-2,CASSKTAAGTGELFF,TGTGCCAGCAGTAAGACAGCCGCGGGCACCGGGGAGCTGTTTTTT
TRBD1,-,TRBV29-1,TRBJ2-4,CSVESRTGGWGNIQYF,TGCAGCGTTGAGAGCCGGACAGGGGGTTGGGGAAACATTCAGTACTTC
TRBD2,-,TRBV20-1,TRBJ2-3,CSARALGLTSGSSTDTQYF,TGCAGTGCTAGAGCTCTGGGCTTGACTAGCGGGAGTAGCACAGATACGCAGTATTTT
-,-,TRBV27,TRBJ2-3,CASSTTRFSFTDTQYF,TGTGCCAGCAGTACGACTAGGTTCTCTTTCACAGATACGCAGTATTTT
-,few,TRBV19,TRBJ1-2,CASSWTETGGYTF,TGTGCCAGTAGTTGGACAGAAACAGGCGGCTACACCTTC
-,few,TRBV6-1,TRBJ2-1,CASSVTSYNEQFF,TGTGCCAGCAGTGTCACCTCCTACAATGAGCAGTTCTTC
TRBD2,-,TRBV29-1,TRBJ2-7,CSATSGLAGDYEQYF,TGCAGCGCAACCTCCGGACTAGCGGGAGACTACGAGCAGTACTTC
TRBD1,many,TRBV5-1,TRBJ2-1,CASSRGQGTYNEQFF,TGCGCCAGCAGCCGGGGACAGGGTACCTACAATGAGCAGTTCTTC
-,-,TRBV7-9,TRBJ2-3,CASSLDADTQYF,TGTGCCAGCAGCTTAGACGCAGATACGCAGTATTTT
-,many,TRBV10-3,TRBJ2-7,CAISADRIGYEQYF,TGTGCCATCAGTGCAGACAGAATCGGGTACGAGCAGTACTTC
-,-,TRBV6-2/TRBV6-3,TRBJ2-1,CASRPLGRDYNEQFF,TGTGCCAGCAGGCCGCTCGGGCGGGACTACAATGAGCAGTTCTTC
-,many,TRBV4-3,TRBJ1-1,CASSQDRTTNTEAFF,TGCGCCAGCAGCCAAGACCGGACGACGAACACTGAAGCTTTCTTT
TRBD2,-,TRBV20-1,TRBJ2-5,CSAWTSAESETQYF,TGCAGTGCTTGGACTAGCGCCGAATCGGAGACCCAGTACTTC
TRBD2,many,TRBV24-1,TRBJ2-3,CATSDLPGREGTQYF,TGTGCCACCAGTGATTTGCCCGGGAGGGAAGGTACGCAGTATTTT
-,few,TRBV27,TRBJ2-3,CASTTASAEGIDTQYF,TGTGCCAGCACCACCGCGTCGGCGGAAGGGATAGATACGCAGTATTTT
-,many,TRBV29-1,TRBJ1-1,CSVSQGNTEAFF,TGCAGCGTTTCACAGGGTAACACTGAAGCTTTCTTT
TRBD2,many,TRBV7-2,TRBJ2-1,CASSLTSGNGNEQFF,TGTGCCAGCAGCTTGACTAGCGGGAATGGCAATGAGCAGTTCTTC
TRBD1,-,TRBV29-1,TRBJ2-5,CSGGQGEQETQYF,TGCAGCGGGGGACAGGGGGAACAAGAGACCCAGTACTTC
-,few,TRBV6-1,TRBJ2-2,CASRATGSRRAGELFF,TGTGCCAGCAGGGCCACCGGGTCCCGGCGGGCCGGGGAGCTGTTTTTT
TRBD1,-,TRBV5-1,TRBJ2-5,CASSLWTGQETQYF,TGCGCCAGCAGCCTATGGACAGGACAAGAGACCCAGTACTTC
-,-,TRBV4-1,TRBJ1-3,CASSLDGSSGNTIYF,TGCGCCAGCAGCCTGGACGGTTCCTCTGGAAACACCATATATTTT
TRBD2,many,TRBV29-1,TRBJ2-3,CSVPRGLAGGDTQYF,TGCAGCGTGCCCCGAGGGCTAGCGGGAGGGGATACGCAGTATTTT
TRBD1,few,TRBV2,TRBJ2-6,CASSRDRAGANVLTF,TGTGCCAGCTCCCGGGACAGGGCTGGGGCCAACGTCCTGACTTTC
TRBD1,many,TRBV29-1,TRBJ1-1,CSARTGLTEAFF,TGCAGCGCCAGGACAGGGCTCACTGAAGCTTTCTTT
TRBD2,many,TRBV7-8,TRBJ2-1,CASSLPGLAGGNEQFF,TGTGCCAGCAGCTTACCTGGGCTAGCGGGAGGTAATGAGCAGTTCTTC
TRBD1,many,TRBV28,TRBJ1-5,CASSFGTGLNQPQHF,TGTGCCAGCAGTTTTGGGACAGGGTTAAATCAGCCCCAGCATTTT
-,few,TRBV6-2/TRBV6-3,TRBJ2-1,CASSYSLSSGSSYNEQFF,TGTGCCAGCAGTTACTCGCTGAGCTCGGGTAGCTCCTACAATGAGCAGTTCTTC
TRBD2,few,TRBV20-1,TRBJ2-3,CSARDPWRREGADTQYF,TGCAGTGCTAGAGATCCCTGGCGGAGGGAGGGCGCAGATACGCAGTATTTT
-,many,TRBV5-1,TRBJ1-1,CASSLGARSDTEAFF,TGCGCCAGCAGCTTGGGGGCCAGATCGGACACTGAAGCTTTCTTT
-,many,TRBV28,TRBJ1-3,CASRMEVGRVEGNTIYF,TGTGCCAGCAGGATGGAAGTGGGAAGGGTAGAAGGAAACACCATATATTTT
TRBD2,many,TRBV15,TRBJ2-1,CATSERTSGLNEQFF,TGTGCCACAAGCGAAAGGACTAGCGGTCTGAATGAGCAGTTCTTC
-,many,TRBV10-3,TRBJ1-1,CAISESPQGAMNTEAFF,TGTGCCATCAGTGAGTCGCCCCAGGGAGCCATGAACACTGAAGCTTTCTTT
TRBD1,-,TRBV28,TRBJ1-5,CASSDPDQGVPQPQHF,TGTGCCAGCAGTGACCCGGACCAGGGGGTTCCTCAGCCCCAGCATTTT
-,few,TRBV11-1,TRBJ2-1,CASSPGTGLAAAYNEQFF,TGTGCCAGCAGCCCCGGGACAGGACTAGCTGCAGCCTACAATGAGCAGTTCTTC
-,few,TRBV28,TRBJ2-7,CASSLQGPYEQYF,TGTGCCAGCAGTTTGCAGGGGCCCTACGAGCAGTACTTC
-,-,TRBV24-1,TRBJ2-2,CATSENTGELFF,TGTGCCACCAGTGAGAACACCGGGGAGCTGTTTTTT
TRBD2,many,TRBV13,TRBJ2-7,CASSSRLAGGYEQYF,TGTGCCAGCAGCTCCAGACTAGCGGGAGGTTACGAGCAGTACTTC
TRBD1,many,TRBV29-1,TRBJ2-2,CSVAGTAITGELFF,TGCAGCGTCGCCGGGACAGCGATCACCGGGGAGCTGTTTTTT
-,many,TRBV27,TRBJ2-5,CASSSPRGGRETQYF,TGTGCCAGCAGTTCCCCCCGTGGAGGGCGGGAGACCCAGTACTTC
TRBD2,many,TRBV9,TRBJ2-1,CASSLRLAGNNEQFF,TGTGCCAGCAGCTTGAGACTAGCGGGAAACAATGAGCAGTTCTTC
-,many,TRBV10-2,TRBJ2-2,CASSLAKNTGELFF,TGCGCCAGCAGCCTAGCGAAGAACACCGGGGAGCTGTTTTTT